One and the same sample provided the 21 T cell receptor beta chains below, sequenced in a study of cytomegalovirus exposure and HLA in healthy donors. Measured with immunoSEQ multiplex PCR; TCRdb has only the in-frame clones, and not every one. The sample lists about 110,000 clones, approximately 85% occurring once. Sequencing input: PBMCs. The receptor source for this set is a woman under 30 in good health and CMV-seronegative.

The DNA for the CDR3 is TGTGCCAGCAGCTTGGATACAGGGGGCCCGGCCTACAATGAGCAGTTCTTC. The encoded protein is CASSLDTGGPAYNEQFF. The V gene is TRBV5-6, the J gene TRBJ2-1; 9 bases align to TRBD1. The germline gives CDR1 SGHDT, CDR2 YYEEEE. Germline trimming cut 0 bases from V and 2 bases from J; bases unmatched to any gene: 6. The CDR3 runs 17 residues.

At least ten counts were recorded for this clone. The gene calls are TRBV6-9 and TRBJ2-2, with 9 bases that match TRBD1. Germline V gives CDR1 MNHGY, CDR2 SVAAGI. V shed 5 bases and J 6 bases; nucleotides not matched to a gene: 4. This CDR3 is 14 amino acids long. The CDR3, as DNA: TGTGCCAGCAGTAAGGACAGGGGAGCCGGGGAGCTGTTTTTT. Translated, it gives CASSKDRGAGELFF.

The chain recombines TRBV6-1 with TRBJ2-1; D is unclear. This CDR3 has 12 amino acids. The germline V and J ends were trimmed by 6 bases and 6 bases, with 9 bases remaining between them. Germline-derived CDR1 and CDR2 are MNHNS and SASEGT. The CDR3, as DNA: TGTGCCAGCAGACTCGCGGTCAATGAGCAGTTCTTC. This translates into CASRLAVNEQFF.

This clone was picked up one time. The genes are TRBV7-9 and TRBJ2-7; 10 bases align to TRBD1. Germline V CDR1 and CDR2: SEHNR, FQNEAQ (reference sequence). V shed 4 bases and J 5 bases; nucleotides not matched to a gene: 8. This CDR3 contains 15 residues. CDR3 region: CASSSFDRGPNEQYF. The CDR3 DNA reads TGTGCCAGCAGCTCCTTCGACAGGGGGCCCAACGAGCAGTACTTC.

The chain has TRBV11-2 and TRBJ1-5; D is undetermined. This CDR3 is built from 15 residues. V shed 5 bases and J shed 5 bases, with 16 bases lying between them. Germline values: CDR1 SGHAT, CDR2 FQNNGV. DNA for the CDR3: TGTGCCAGCAGCCCCCGGGGAGGTTCGGATCAGCCCCAGCATTTT. Encoded protein: CASSPRGGSDQPQHF.

The J gene is TRBJ1-2, the V gene TRBV6-5; 7 positions match TRBD1. The V gene's germline CDR1 is MNHEY and CDR2 SVGAGI. Losses at the gene ends were 7 bases for V and 8 bases for J; bases not matched to a gene: 10. This CDR3 contains 13 residues. DNA for the CDR3: TGTGCCAGCACCCCCGGGGCAGGGGGAGGCTACACCTTC. It translates to CASTPGAGGGYTF.

The chain uses TRBV12-5 and TRBJ2-5, with 9 bases matching TRBD2. The CDR3 extends over 16 amino acids. Germline V CDR1 and CDR2: LGHNT, FRNRAP. V lost 2 bases, J lost 2 bases, and 6 bases stayed unmatched. The DNA of the CDR3 is TGTGCTAGTGGTTTGCTCCTAGCGGGGCGTCAAGAGACCCAGTACTTC. As protein: CASGLLLAGRQETQYF.

V is TRBV19 and J is TRBJ1-2, with 9 bases identical to TRBD1. Germline V CDR1 and CDR2: LNHDA, SQIVND (reference sequence). CDR3 size: 13 residues. V was clipped by 6 bases and J by 4 bases; unmatched bases: 3. The chain's CDR3 is CASRQGAGYGYTF. As DNA, the CDR3 is TGTGCCAGTAGACAGGGGGCCGGCTATGGCTACACCTTC.

The J gene is TRBJ2-7, the V gene TRBV23-1, with 7 bases identical to TRBD1. TRBV23-1 is an ORF for which the function is uncertain. This CDR3 region has 14 residues. Trimming took 2 bases from V and 5 from J; bases not matched to a gene: 6. The CDR3 region has the DNA TGCGCCAGCAGTCAAGTACAGGGGTTCAACGAGCAGTACTTC. Translating it yields CASSQVQGFNEQYF.

The CDR3 DNA sequence: TGTGCCAGCAGCCAAGATCGGGGGACGAATGAAAAACTGTTTTTT. Translation gives CASSQDRGTNEKLFF. The rearrangement uses TRBV4-2 and TRBJ1-4, with D possibly TRBD1 on 5 matching bases. The CDR3 is 15 amino acids. The germline V and J ends were trimmed by 0 bases and 5 bases, with 10 bases remaining between them. Germline CDR1 LGHNA, CDR2 YNFKEQ.

This clone is judged medium-sized. V is TRBV7-9 and J is TRBJ2-7; no clear D gene. This CDR3 region has 11 residues. Germline V gene sequence: CDR1 SEHNR, CDR2 FQNEAQ (reference sequence). The germline V and J ends were trimmed by 2 bases and 4 bases, with 3 bases remaining between them. CDR3 loop: CASSLQYEQYF. CDR3 nucleotides: TGTGCCAGCAGCTTACAGTACGAGCAGTACTTC. The complete variable domain, with remaining parts taken from reference TRBV7-9 and TRBJ2-7, reads DTGVSQNPRHKITKRGQNVTFRCDPISEHNRLYWYRQTLGQGPEFLTYFQNEAQLEKSRLLSDRFSAERPKGSFSTLEIQRTEQGDSAMYLCASSLQYEQYFGPGTRLTVT.

This clone came up once. The chain has TRBV5-1 and TRBJ2-3, with TRBD2 matching 8 bases. The CDR3 has 17 residues. Germline V gene data show CDR1 as SGHRS and CDR2 as YFSETQ. V gave up 1 base and J gave up 5 bases; unmatched junction bases: 12. The CDR3 sequence: CASSLRGGLDVKDTQYF. The CDR3 region has the DNA TGCGCCAGCAGCTTGCGGGGGGGCCTAGATGTGAAAGATACGCAGTATTTT.

Worth noting for this clone: At the DNA level, this CDR3 is encoded by other sequences in the same sample as well. The chain combines TRBV18 with TRBJ1-5; D is undetermined. There are 13 residues in the CDR3. Germline CDR1 KGHSH, CDR2 LQKENI. The V gene lost 3 bases and the J gene lost 4 bases, with 7 bases spanning the gap. This chain's CDR3 is CASSPPGNQPQHF. DNA of the CDR3: TGTGCCAGCTCACCGCCGGGGAATCAGCCCCAGCATTTT.

The chain is built from TRBV4-1 and TRBJ2-3, with D possibly being TRBD2 (7 bases). Germline CDR1 reads MGHRA; CDR2 reads YSYEKL. The CDR3 spans 16 residues. V was clipped by 7 bases and J by 5 bases, with 22 bases between them. The CDR3 loop reads CASTLRGGPRGDTQYF. The CDR3 bases are TGCGCCAGCACCCTGAGGGGGGGCCCTCGGGGAGATACGCAGTATTTT.

To note about this clone: The junction shows a germline mismatch at one end, possibly a read error. This chain links TRBV5-1 with TRBJ1-2, with 7 bases identical to TRBD1. The CDR3 loop spans 15 amino acids. CDR1 and CDR2 (germline): SGHRS, YFSETQ. CDR3 loop: CASSPEGTAKYGYTF. CDR3 nucleotide sequence: TGCGCCAGCAGCCCTGAAGGGACAGCTAAATATGGCTACACCTTC.

The genes are TRBV30 and TRBJ1-3, with a tentative D call TRBD1 (6 bases). This CDR3 contains 14 residues. V dropped 6 bases and J dropped 0 bases, with 12 bases sitting between them. Germline lookup yields CDR1 GTSNPN and CDR2 SVGIG (reference sequence). The CDR3 here is CACNRAVSGNTIYF. CDR3 sequence (DNA): TGTGCCTGTAACAGGGCTGTCTCTGGAAACACCATATATTTT.

The chain joins TRBV6-6 to TRBJ2-1, with D possibly TRBD2 on 5 matching bases. CDR1 MNHNY and CDR2 SVGAGI come from the germline V gene (reference sequence). This CDR3 is built from 12 residues. V was trimmed by 2 bases and J by 6 bases, leaving 5 bases between them. The CDR3 loop reads CASSYAGNEQFF. In nucleotides, the CDR3 is TGTGCCAGCAGTTACGCGGGCAATGAGCAGTTCTTC.

J is TRBJ2-3 and V is TRBV9; weak D call: TRBD1 (5 bases). V was shortened by 0 bases and J by 4 bases, with 6 bases between the two germline ends. CDR3 length: 13 amino acids. Germline V gives CDR1 SGDLS, CDR2 YYNGEE. CDR3 sequence reads: CASSVGTSDTQYF. The DNA of the CDR3 is TGTGCCAGCAGCGTAGGGACATCAGATACGCAGTATTTT.

This sequence joins TRBV29-1 and TRBJ2-2; possibly TRBD2 for D (6 bases). Germline CDR1 reads SQVTM; CDR2 reads ANQGSEA. The CDR3 has 12 residues. V was clipped by 7 bases and J by 6 bases, with 12 bases between them. DNA of the CDR3: TGCAGCGCAAGACGGGGGTCCGGGGAGCTGTTTTTT. Protein: CSARRGSGELFF.

The chain has TRBV4-2 and TRBJ2-3; TRBD2 matches at 10 bases. Germline CDR1 LGHNA, CDR2 YNFKEQ. The CDR3 runs 16 residues. V lost 4 bases and J lost 4; bases outside the gene matches: 8. The CDR3, as DNA: TGTGCCAGCAGCCCCCAGGCTAGCGGGGGACCAGATACGCAGTATTTT. This gives the protein CASSPQASGGPDTQYF.

The chain is built from TRBV2 and TRBJ1-2; 7 bases fit TRBD1. The trim removed 6 bases at V and 8 bases at J, leaving 12 bases unmatched. Germline V lookup: CDR1 SNHLY, CDR2 FYNNEI. CDR3 length equals 14 residues. The CDR3 nucleotides read TGTGCCAGCAGGACCCTCAGGGACAGAAGGGGCTACACCTTC. This gives the protein CASRTLRDRRGYTF. Combining the CDR3 with reference TRBV2 and TRBJ1-2 gives the whole variable domain EPEVTQTPSHQVTQMGQEVILRCVPISNHLYFYWYRQILGQKVEFLVSFYNNEISEKSEIFDDQFSVERPDGSNFTLKIRSTKLEDSAMYFCASRTLRDRRGYTFGSGTRLTVV.